This T cell receptor (beta chain) is drawn from a study of regulatory T cells in long-lasting Graves disease (dated by TCRdb to the early 2020s). With respect to the entire study: To count as having persistent Graves' disease, a patient had to have received antithyroid drug treatment for over 5 years with TSH receptor autoantibodies remaining persistently positive. Persistent Graves' disease patients were compared with newly diagnosed Graves' disease patients by peripheral blood TCR sequencing and RNA sequencing. The study took place in China and was registered as a clinical trial. A total of some 35 samples underwent TCR sequencing: about 13 from persistent and approximately 20 from newly diagnosed Graves' disease patients. Persistent Graves' disease patients in the clinical cohort had taken antithyroid drugs for about 10.3 years on average.

The CDR3 measures 13 amino acids from cysteine to phenylalanine. Of the read, only the CDR3 DNA is kept; its 39 bases are in frame from base 1. At the junction V is shortened by 4 bases and J by 7 bases, with 14 bases in between. Libraries were built with multiplex PCR. The instrument given in TCRdb is Illumina HiSeq 4000. To build TCR beta libraries, CDR3 regions were amplified by Arm-PCR using iRepertoire HTBI primers. Gel purification was performed on PCR products prior to sequencing. The authors' pipeline ran thus. Gene usage analysis of CDR3 amino acid clonotypes relied on the 55 to 80 TRBV and 13 to 15 TRBJ segments identified across samples. COPE and FqMerger were used to merge filtered high-quality paired reads into contigs. BLAST was used to align contigs to IMGT TRBV, TRBD and TRBJ reference genes, with CDR3 defined following IMGT. Any clonotype with a frequency above 0.1% was classified as a highly expanded clone. Repertoire diversity was measured by Shannon entropy, and V-J evenness by the Gini coefficient. Clonotypes shared by more than one individual were considered public. TCRdb trimmed the raw reads at Q25, called clones with MiXCR and kept productive beta chains. Rows with a matching CDR3 protein are joined into one entry that keeps the most common DNA and genes. TCRdb's processing, not the study's, gives the V and J calls here. In this sample the table shows 650,000 to 700,000 distinct CDR3 sequences, roughly 30% of which occur a single time. The top ten constitute around 42% of the sample.

The paper as a whole reports these results and caveats: Only the TCR beta chain was sequenced and analyzed. More public clonotypes were shared among persistent patients (fewer than 3,000) than among newly diagnosed patients (roughly 1,000). The small sample size was acknowledged by the authors as a limitation that may reduce accuracy. Compared with newly diagnosed patients, patients with persistent Graves' disease had lower TCR Shannon entropy and fewer highly expanded clones, which suggests clonal expansion. Peripheral blood alone was examined, since thyroid tissue, which constituted the primary lesion, could not be accessed. Preferential use of TRBV28, TRBJ1-2 and TRBJ2-5 was observed in persistent disease, whereas TRBV20-1 and TRBJ2-1 were favored in newly diagnosed disease.

The sample's time point, from its label and the paper: persistent/refractory GD, antithyroid drugs over 5 years with positive TRAb. RNA was extracted from PBMCs in TRIzol for both TCR sequencing and RNA sequencing. The diagnosis of Graves' disease followed American Thyroid Association guidelines. The patients came from an endocrinology department in Xi'an, China. From each patient, 7.5 to 9.5 milliliters of peripheral blood was collected into an EDTA anticoagulant tube. Ficoll Paque Plus density gradient separation was used to isolate PBMCs, and no further T cell sorting was performed. An Agilent 2100 Bioanalyzer and agarose gel were used to check RNA quality, and a NanoDrop 2000 was used to measure RNA concentration. The table lists this clonotype with many counts. There is no known antigen for this receptor. Qualities for individual bases were not recorded, and no much larger clone is one base off.

Recombination joined TRBV12-3 or TRBV12-4 with TRBJ2-7; the D gene is perhaps TRBD1, from 6 matching bases. Source: peripheral blood mononuclear cells (PBMCs), taken when the disease was refractory, from a patient treated with antithyroid drugs. The receptor comes from a female donor with Graves disease. The nucleotides read TGTGCCAGCAGTTCCACAGGGATAAGGGAGCAGTACTTC. The encoded protein is CASSSTGIREQYF.